This T cell receptor (beta chain) was documented in a study of blood T cell repertoires in COVID-19. Across the whole study: Samples taken during acute and convalescent COVID-19 were collected in the United States, Italy and Spain. PBMCs, B-cell-depleted T cells, or T cells were the source of the cDNA or gDNA that made up the material.

Original analysis: The assay estimated nucleated cells by amplifying reference gene primers. Only in-frame clones appear in the TCRdb table, and some are missing; sequencing was by immunoSEQ multiplex PCR. V and J calls and clone size come straight from that table; D and trimming were deduced from the DNA. This sample has 120,000 to 150,000 clones, with approximately 84% found just once. V gave up 6 bases and J gave up 6 bases; unmatched junction bases: 7. Germline V lookup: CDR1 SNHLY, CDR2 FYNNEI. CDR3 length: 13 amino acids. Source material: peripheral blood. The source of this sequence is a woman of 80 years or more in a cohort sampled during active or convalescent COVID-19. This chain uses TRBV2 with TRBJ1-2; TRBD1 matches 7 bases. The chain's CDR3 is CASRPTGTHGYTF. The CDR3 coding sequence is TGTGCCAGCAGACCGACAGGGACCCATGGCTACACCTTC.